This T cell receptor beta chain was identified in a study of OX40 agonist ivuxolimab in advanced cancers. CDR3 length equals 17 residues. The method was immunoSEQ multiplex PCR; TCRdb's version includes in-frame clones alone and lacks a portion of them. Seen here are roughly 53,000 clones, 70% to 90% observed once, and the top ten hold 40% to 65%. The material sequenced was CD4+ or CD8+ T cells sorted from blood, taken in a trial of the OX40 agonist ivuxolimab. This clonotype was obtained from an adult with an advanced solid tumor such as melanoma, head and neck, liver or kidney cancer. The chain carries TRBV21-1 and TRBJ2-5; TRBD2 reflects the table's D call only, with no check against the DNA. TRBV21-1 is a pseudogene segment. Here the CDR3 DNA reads TGTGCCAGCAGCAAAGATGGGGTAGCGGGAGTATCAGAGACCCAGTACTTC. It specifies CASSKDGVAGVSETQYF.